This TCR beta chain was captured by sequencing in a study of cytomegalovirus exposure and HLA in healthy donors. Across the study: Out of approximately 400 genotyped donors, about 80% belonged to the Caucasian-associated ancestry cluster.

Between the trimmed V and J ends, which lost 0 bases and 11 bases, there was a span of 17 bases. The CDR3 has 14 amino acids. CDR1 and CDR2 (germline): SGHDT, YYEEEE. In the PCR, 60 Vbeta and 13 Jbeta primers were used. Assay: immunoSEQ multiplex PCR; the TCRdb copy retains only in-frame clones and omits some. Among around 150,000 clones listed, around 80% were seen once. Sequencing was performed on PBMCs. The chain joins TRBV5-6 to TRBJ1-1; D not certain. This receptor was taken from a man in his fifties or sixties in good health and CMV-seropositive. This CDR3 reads CASSLVGDFLGAFF. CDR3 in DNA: TGTGCCAGCAGCTTGGTCGGGGATTTTCTTGGGGCTTTCTTT.